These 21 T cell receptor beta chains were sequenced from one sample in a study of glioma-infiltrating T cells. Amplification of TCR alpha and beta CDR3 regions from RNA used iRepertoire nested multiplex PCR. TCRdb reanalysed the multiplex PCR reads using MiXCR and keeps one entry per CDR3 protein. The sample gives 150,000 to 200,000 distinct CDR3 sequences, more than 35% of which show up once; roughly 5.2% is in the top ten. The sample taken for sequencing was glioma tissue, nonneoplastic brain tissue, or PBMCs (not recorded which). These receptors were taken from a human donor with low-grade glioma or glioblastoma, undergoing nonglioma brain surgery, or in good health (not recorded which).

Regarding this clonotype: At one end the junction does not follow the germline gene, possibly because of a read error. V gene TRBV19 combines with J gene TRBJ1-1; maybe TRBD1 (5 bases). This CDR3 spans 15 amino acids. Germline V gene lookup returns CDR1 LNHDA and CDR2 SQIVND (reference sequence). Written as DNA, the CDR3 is TGTGCCAGTAGTACAGGGAATCGGGTGAAAACTGAAGCTTTCTTT. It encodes CASSTGNRVKTEAFF. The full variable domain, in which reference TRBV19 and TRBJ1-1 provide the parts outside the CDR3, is DGGITQSPKYLFRKEGQNVTLSCEQNLNHDAMYWYRQDPGQGLRLIYYSQIVNDFQKGDIAEGYSVSREKKESFPLTVTSAQKNPTAFYLCASSTGNRVKTEAFFGQGTRLTVV.

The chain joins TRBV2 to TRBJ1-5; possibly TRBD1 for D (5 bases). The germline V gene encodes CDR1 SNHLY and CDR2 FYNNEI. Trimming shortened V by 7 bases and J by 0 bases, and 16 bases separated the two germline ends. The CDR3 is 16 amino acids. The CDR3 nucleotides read TGTGCCAGCAAAATCGGGACCTCCCATAGCAATCAGCCCCAGCATTTT. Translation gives CASKIGTSHSNQPQHF.

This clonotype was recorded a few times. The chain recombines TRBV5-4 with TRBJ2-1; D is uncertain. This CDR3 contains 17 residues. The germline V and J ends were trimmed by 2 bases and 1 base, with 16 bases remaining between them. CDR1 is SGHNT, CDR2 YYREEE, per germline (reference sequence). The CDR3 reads CASSFFDLVLSYNEQFF. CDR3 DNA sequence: TGTGCCAGCAGCTTTTTCGATCTAGTGTTATCCTACAATGAGCAGTTCTTC.

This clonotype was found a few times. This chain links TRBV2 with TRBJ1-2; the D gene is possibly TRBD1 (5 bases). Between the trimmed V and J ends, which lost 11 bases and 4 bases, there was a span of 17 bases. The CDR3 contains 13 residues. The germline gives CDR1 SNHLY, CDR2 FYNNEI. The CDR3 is CAGGTGAFYGYTF. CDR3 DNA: TGTGCCGGAGGAACAGGAGCCTTCTATGGCTACACCTTC.

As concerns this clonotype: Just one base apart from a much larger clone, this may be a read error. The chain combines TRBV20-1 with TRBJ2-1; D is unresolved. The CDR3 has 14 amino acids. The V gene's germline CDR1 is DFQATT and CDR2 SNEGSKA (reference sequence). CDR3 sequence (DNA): TGCAGTGCTAAGACGGAGACGGCCTACAATGAGCTGTTCTTC. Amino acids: CSAKTETAYNELFF.

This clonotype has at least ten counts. CDR3 nucleotide sequence: TGTGCCAGCAGTCCTAACCCGGAGTGGGAGGGCCCCTACAATGAGCAGTTCTTC. Translated: CASSPNPEWEGPYNEQFF. The V call is TRBV27, the J call TRBJ2-1; 7 nucleotides match TRBD2. This CDR3 contains 18 residues. Per germline, CDR1 MNHEY and CDR2 SMNVEV (reference sequence). The trim removed 5 bases at V and 2 bases at J, leaving 15 bases unmatched.

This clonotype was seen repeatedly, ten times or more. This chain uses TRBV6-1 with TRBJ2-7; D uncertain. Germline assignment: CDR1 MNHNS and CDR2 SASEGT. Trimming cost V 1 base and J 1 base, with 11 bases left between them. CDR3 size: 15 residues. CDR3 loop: CASSEGAQASYEQYF. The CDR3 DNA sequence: TGTGCCAGCAGTGAAGGGGCCCAAGCTTCCTACGAGCAGTACTTC.

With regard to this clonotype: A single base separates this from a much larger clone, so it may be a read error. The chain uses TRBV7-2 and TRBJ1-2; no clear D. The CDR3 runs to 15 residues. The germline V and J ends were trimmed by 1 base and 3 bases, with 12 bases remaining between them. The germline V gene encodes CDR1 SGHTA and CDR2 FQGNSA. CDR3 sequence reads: CASSLGPVADYGYTF. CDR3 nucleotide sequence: TGTGCCAGCAGCTTAGGTCCAGTGGCGGACTATGGCTACACCTTC.

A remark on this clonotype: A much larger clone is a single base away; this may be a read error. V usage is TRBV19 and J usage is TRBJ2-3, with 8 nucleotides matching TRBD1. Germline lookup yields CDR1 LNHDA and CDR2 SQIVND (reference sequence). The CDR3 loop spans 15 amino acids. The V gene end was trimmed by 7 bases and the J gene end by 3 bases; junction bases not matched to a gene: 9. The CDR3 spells CASIRPGQGTDTQYF. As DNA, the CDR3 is TGTGCCAGTATTAGGCCCGGACAGGGAACAGATACGCAGTATTTT.

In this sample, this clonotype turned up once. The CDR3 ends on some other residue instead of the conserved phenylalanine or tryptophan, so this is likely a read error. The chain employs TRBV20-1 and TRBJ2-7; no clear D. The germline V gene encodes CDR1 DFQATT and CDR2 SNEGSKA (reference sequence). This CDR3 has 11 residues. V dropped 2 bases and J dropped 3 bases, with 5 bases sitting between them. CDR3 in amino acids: CSARQDYEQYS. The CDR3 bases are TGCAGTGCTAGACAGGACTACGAGCAGTACTCC.

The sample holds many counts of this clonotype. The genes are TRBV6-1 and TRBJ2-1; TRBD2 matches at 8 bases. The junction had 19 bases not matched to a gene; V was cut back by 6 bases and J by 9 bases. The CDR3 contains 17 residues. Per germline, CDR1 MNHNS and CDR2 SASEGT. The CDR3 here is CASSQADRSGSTGEQFF. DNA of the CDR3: TGTGCCAGCAGCCAAGCAGACCGCAGCGGGAGTACTGGTGAGCAGTTCTTC.

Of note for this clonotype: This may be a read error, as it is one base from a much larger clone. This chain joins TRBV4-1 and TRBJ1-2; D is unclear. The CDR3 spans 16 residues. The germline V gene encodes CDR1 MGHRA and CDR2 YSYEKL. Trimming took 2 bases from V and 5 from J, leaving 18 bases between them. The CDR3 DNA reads TGCGCCAGCAGCCAACAAGCGGAAATTGGATTATATGGCTACACCTTC. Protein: CASSQQAEIGLYGYTF.

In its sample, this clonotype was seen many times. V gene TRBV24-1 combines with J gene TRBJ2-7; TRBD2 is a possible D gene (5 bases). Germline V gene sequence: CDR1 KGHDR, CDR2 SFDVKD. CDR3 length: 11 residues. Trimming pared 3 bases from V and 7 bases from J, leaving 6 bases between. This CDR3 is CATSDTREQYF. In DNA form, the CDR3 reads TGTGCCACCAGTGATACTAGGGAGCAGTACTTC.

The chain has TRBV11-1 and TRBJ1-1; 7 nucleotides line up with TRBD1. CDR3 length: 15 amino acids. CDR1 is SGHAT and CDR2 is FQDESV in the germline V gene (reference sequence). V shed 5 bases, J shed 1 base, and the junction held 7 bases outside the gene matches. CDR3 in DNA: TGTGCCAGCAGCCCGGAGGGACAGCCGAACACTGAAGCTTTCTTT. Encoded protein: CASSPEGQPNTEAFF. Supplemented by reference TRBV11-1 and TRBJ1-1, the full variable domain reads EAEVAQSPRYKITEKSQAVAFWCDPISGHATLYWYRQILGQGPELLVQFQDESVVDDSQLPKDRFSAERLKGVDSTLKIQPAELGDSAMYLCASSPEGQPNTEAFFGQGTRLTVV.

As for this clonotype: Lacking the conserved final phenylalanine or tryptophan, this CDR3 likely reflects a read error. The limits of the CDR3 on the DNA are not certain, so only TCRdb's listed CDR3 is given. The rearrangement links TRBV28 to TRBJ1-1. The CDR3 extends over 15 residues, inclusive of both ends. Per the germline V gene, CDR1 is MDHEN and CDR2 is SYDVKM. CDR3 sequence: CASSFLPGVNTEALS.

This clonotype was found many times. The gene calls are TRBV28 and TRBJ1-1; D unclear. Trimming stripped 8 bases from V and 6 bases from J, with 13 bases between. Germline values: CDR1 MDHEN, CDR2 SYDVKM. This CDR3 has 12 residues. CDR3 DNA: TGTGCCAGCGGATTTTCTTTCGCTGAAGCTTTCTTT. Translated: CASGFSFAEAFF.

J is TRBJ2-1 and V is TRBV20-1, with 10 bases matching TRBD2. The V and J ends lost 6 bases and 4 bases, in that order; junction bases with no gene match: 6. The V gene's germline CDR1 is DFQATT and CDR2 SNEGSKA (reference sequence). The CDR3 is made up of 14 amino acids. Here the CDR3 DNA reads TGCAGTGCCGGAGCGGGAGGGGTATACAATGAGCAGTTCTTC. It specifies CSAGAGGVYNEQFF.

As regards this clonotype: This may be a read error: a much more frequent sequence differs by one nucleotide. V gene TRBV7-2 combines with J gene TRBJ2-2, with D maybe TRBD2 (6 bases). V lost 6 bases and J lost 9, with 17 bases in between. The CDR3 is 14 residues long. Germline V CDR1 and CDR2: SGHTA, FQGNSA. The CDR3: CASRRGGVTWELFF. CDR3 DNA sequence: TGTGCCAGCAGACGAGGAGGGGTGACCTGGGAGCTGTTTTTT.

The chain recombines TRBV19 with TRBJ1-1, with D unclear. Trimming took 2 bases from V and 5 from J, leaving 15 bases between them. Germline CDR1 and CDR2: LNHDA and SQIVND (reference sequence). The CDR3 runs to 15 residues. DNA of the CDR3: TGTGCCAGTAGTATAACAGTGGGCGGGAAGACTGAAGCTTTCTTT. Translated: CASSITVGGKTEAFF.

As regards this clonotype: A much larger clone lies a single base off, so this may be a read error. The CDR3 loop is CASSKDRTRYEQYF. CDR3 DNA sequence: TGTGCCAGCAGCAAAGATCGGACGAGGTACGAGCAGTACTTC. This chain links TRBV3-1 with TRBJ2-7; unclear D gene. From germline, CDR1 is LGHDT and CDR2 YNNKEL (reference sequence). The CDR3 sequence is 14 residues long.

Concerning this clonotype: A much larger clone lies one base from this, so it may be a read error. CDR3 DNA: TGTGCCATCAGCTTAGACGAGACCCAGTACTTC. Amino acids: CAISLDETQYF. V usage is TRBV7-2 and J usage is TRBJ2-5; D remains ambiguous. Per germline, CDR1 SGHTA and CDR2 FQGNSA. This CDR3 region has 11 residues.